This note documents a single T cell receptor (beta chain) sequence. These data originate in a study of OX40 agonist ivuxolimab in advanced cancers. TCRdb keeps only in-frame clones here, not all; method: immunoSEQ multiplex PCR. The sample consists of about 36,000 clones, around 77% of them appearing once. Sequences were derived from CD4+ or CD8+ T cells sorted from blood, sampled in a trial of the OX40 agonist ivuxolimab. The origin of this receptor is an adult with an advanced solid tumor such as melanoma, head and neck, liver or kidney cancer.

The CDR3 protein is CASSSFYRVSEAFF. As DNA, the CDR3 is TGTGCCAGCAGCTCCTTTTACAGGGTTTCTGAAGCTTTCTTT. This chain connects TRBV5-6 to TRBJ1-1; D possibly corresponds to TRBD1 (6 bases). Germline V gene lookup returns CDR1 SGHDT and CDR2 YYEEEE. CDR3 length: 14 amino acids. V lost 3 bases, J lost 6 bases, and 15 bases lay in between.